Detailed here is one TCR beta chain. Antigen unknown. DNA loading was fixed at 350 ng for all bulk PBMC samples. Some clones are missing from TCRdb's copy, which holds only in-frame ones; the method was immunoSEQ multiplex PCR. The sample includes 7,500 to 9,000 clones, approximately 85% of them seen just once. This sample was taken from a study of blood T cell dynamics during melanoma immunotherapy. Overall study: Standard first-line treatment here was pembrolizumab or nivolumab plus ipilimumab in metastatic melanoma.

Broader study findings: Clones driving repertoire changes may be melanoma-specific or general immune activation.

This sample's time point: week 3, after first cycle of checkpoint inhibitor. Disease control meant complete response, partial response or stable disease at 12 weeks. From germline, CDR1 is MNHNS and CDR2 SASEGT. The CDR3 contains 13 residues. V was pared by 4 bases and J by 4 bases, with 11 bases between. The V gene is TRBV6-1, the J gene TRBJ2-7; perhaps TRBD1 as D (6 bases). Sequencing used blood, obtained from a patient treated with checkpoint blockade. The origin of this receptor is a human donor with melanoma. In DNA form, the CDR3 reads TGTGCCAGCAGTGGATCAGGGGCTTACGAGCAGTACTTC. Amino acid sequence: CASSGSGAYEQYF.